This TCR beta chain was sequenced in a study of blood T cell repertoires in COVID-19. Overall study context: Donors in the United States, Italy and Spain gave samples during acute or convalescent COVID-19.

The table came from immunoSEQ multiplex PCR; TCRdb's copy has only in-frame clones and leaves some out. The table records hundreds of thousands of clones, roughly 90% of them present only once. Germline values: CDR1 MNHEY, CDR2 SVGEGT. With 5 bases removed from V and 6 bases from J, the gap between germline ends came to 11 bases. This CDR3 is 14 amino acids long. This clone showed up just a few times. This chain connects TRBV6-2 or TRBV6-3 to TRBJ1-6; TRBD1 is a possible D gene (6 bases). Sequenced input: peripheral blood. The sequence derives from a woman in her 70s with COVID-19, enrolled during active disease. The CDR3 loop is CASSRTESNSPLHF. The CDR3 DNA reads as TGTGCCAGCAGTCGGACAGAATCTAATTCACCCCTCCACTTT.